A selection of T cell receptor beta chains follows, all from one sample in a study of blood T cell repertoires in COVID-19. Sequencing used immunoSEQ multiplex PCR; TCRdb keeps in-frame clones, though not all of them. The repertoire holds 45,000 to 70,000 clones, with 82% as singletons. What was sequenced was peripheral blood. These receptors all come from a woman aged 60-75 years with acute or convalescent COVID-19. Both conserved end residues are part of each CDR3. Each record gives: clone size, V gene, D gene, J gene, CDR3 protein, CDR3 DNA. A D gene is named only where the DNA matches it firmly. The size of a clone is reported for some rows only, either as once, few or many, or as a class for expanded clones.

few	TRBV29-1	NA	TRBJ2-3	CSVESGAAGDTQYF	TGCAGCGTTGAGTCAGGGGCGGCCGGAGATACGCAGTATTTT
NA	TRBV2	NA	TRBJ2-3	CASGLRHSDTQYF	TGTGCCAGCGGACTTAGACATTCGGATACGCAGTATTTT
NA	TRBV4-1	TRBD2	TRBJ2-7	CASSQVTSGGPQALYEQYF	TGCGCCAGCAGCCAAGTTACTAGCGGGGGGCCACAGGCGCTCTACGAGCAGTACTTC
NA	TRBV6-5	NA	TRBJ1-3	CASRAGAGNTIYF	TGTGCCAGCAGGGCGGGAGCTGGAAACACCATATATTTT
NA	TRBV19	NA	TRBJ1-5	CASSKGAQQPQHF	TGTGCCAGTAGTAAAGGGGCCCAACAGCCCCAGCATTTT
NA	TRBV3-1/TRBV3-2	TRBD1	TRBJ1-1	CASSHEQGTEAFF	TGTGCCAGCAGCCACGAACAGGGGACCGAAGCTTTCTTT
NA	TRBV30	NA	TRBJ2-7	CAWTSGVSGEQYF	TGTGCCTGGACTTCGGGGGTCTCGGGCGAGCAGTACTTC
NA	TRBV18	TRBD1	TRBJ1-1	CASAGQLNTEAFF	TGTGCCAGCGCGGGACAGTTGAACACTGAAGCTTTCTTT
NA	TRBV6-5	TRBD1	TRBJ2-2	CASSRTGSGELFF	TGTGCCAGCAGTCGGACAGGGTCCGGGGAGCTGTTTTTT
NA	TRBV21-1	NA	TRBJ1-4	CASSKASRERTEKLFF	TGTGCCAGCAGCAAAGCAAGCCGGGAGAGGACTGAAAAACTGTTTTTT
few	TRBV12-3/TRBV12-4	NA	TRBJ2-1	CASSFVHEQFF	TGTGCCAGCAGTTTCGTCCATGAGCAGTTCTTC
NA	TRBV14	NA	TRBJ1-2	CASSQVRPANYGYTF	TGTGCCAGCAGCCAAGTGCGCCCTGCTAACTATGGCTACACCTTC
NA	TRBV9	TRBD1	TRBJ2-1	CASSVVGGVGNEQFF	TGTGCCAGCAGCGTAGTAGGGGGCGTCGGCAATGAGCAGTTCTTC
NA	TRBV9	TRBD2	TRBJ2-5	CASSAFSGGQETQYF	TGTGCCAGCAGCGCCTTTAGCGGGGGCCAAGAGACCCAGTACTTC
NA	TRBV21-1	NA	TRBJ1-2	CASSSWGTGDIYGYTF	TGTGCCAGCAGCTCCTGGGGGACAGGGGACATCTATGGCTACACCTTC
NA	TRBV7-8	NA	TRBJ2-3	CASSSGGAFTDTQYF	TGTGCCAGCAGCTCTGGGGGGGCCTTCACAGATACGCAGTATTTT
once	TRBV5-6	NA	TRBJ2-3	CASSSERISSTDTQYF	TGTGCCAGCAGCTCGGAGCGAATTAGCAGTACAGATACGCAGTATTTT
NA	TRBV6-5	NA	TRBJ2-7	CASRGGGVTYEQYF	TGTGCCTCACGAGGGGGGGGTGTTACCTACGAGCAGTACTTC
NA	TRBV12-3/TRBV12-4	NA	TRBJ2-7	CASSPGLPYEQYF	TGTGCCAGCAGTCCGGGACTCCCCTACGAGCAGTACTTC
NA	TRBV6-2/TRBV6-3	NA	TRBJ2-2	CASSYSSDTGELFF	TGTGCCAGCAGTTACTCGAGCGACACCGGGGAGCTGTTTTTT
NA	TRBV15	NA	TRBJ2-3	CATSAFGTSTDTQYF	TGTGCCACCAGCGCCTTTGGGACTAGCACAGATACGCAGTATTTT
once	TRBV19	TRBD1	TRBJ1-6	CASSPSGTGASNSPLHF	TGTGCCAGTAGCCCCTCCGGGACAGGGGCCTCTAATTCACCCCTCCACTTT
NA	TRBV30	TRBD1	TRBJ1-2	CAWRGQGRDYGYTF	TGTGCCTGGAGGGGACAGGGCCGGGATTATGGCTACACCTTC
NA	TRBV30	NA	TRBJ1-6	CAWSTGLDSPLHF	TGTGCCTGGAGTACAGGGTTAGATTCACCCCTCCACTTT
NA	TRBV7-2	TRBD2	TRBJ2-7	CASSSSAGGAFYEQYF	TGTGCCAGCAGCTCCTCAGCGGGGGGGGCCTTCTACGAGCAGTACTTC
NA	TRBV5-1	NA	TRBJ2-3	CASSLVRGTPDTQYF	TGCGCCAGCAGCTTGGTGCGGGGCACCCCAGATACGCAGTATTTT
NA	TRBV2	TRBD1	TRBJ2-3	CASKTGAGTDTQYF	TGTGCCAGCAAGACAGGGGCCGGCACAGATACGCAGTATTTT
NA	TRBV5-1	TRBD1	TRBJ2-2	CASSPRQGGPGELFF	TGCGCCAGCTCCCCCCGACAGGGTGGACCGGGGGAGCTGTTTTTT
NA	TRBV5-1	TRBD1	TRBJ2-5	CASSLEGQGGETQYF	TGCGCCAGCAGCTTGGAGGGACAGGGAGGGGAGACCCAGTACTTC
NA	TRBV11-2	NA	TRBJ2-7	CASSFKQSQGGYEQYF	TGTGCCAGCAGTTTTAAACAGTCCCAAGGGGGATACGAGCAGTACTTC
NA	TRBV7-9	TRBD2	TRBJ2-7	CASSPVGGVIPYEQYF	TGTGCCAGCAGCCCCGTTGGGGGGGTGATTCCCTACGAGCAGTACTTC
NA	TRBV4-1	NA	TRBJ2-2	CASSPEGGGVSGELFF	TGCGCCAGCAGCCCCGAAGGAGGGGGGGTCTCCGGGGAGCTGTTTTTT
NA	TRBV3-1/TRBV3-2	TRBD1	TRBJ2-7	CASSQDNRGGEQYF	TGTGCCAGCAGCCAAGATAACAGGGGCGGGGAGCAGTACTTC
NA	TRBV7-6	NA	TRBJ1-1	CASGRGFGMNTEAFF	TGTGCCAGCGGAAGGGGTTTTGGCATGAACACTGAAGCTTTCTTT
NA	TRBV10-1	TRBD1	TRBJ2-1	CASSDLGTVYNEQFF	TGCGCCAGCAGTGACCTCGGGACAGTATACAATGAGCAGTTCTTC
NA	TRBV24-1	TRBD1	TRBJ1-5	CATSAGQGHPQHF	TGTGCCACCAGTGCAGGACAGGGTCATCCCCAGCATTTT
once	TRBV7-2	NA	TRBJ1-6	CASSLVYNSPLHF	TGTGCCAGCAGCCTCGTCTATAATTCACCCCTCCACTTT
NA	TRBV19	TRBD1	TRBJ2-1	CASTPLGGFSSYNEQFF	TGTGCCAGTACCCCCTTAGGGGGCTTCTCCTCTTACAATGAGCAGTTCTTC
NA	TRBV2	TRBD1	TRBJ1-2	CASSHGGQESYGYTF	TGTGCCAGCAGCCATGGGGGACAGGAGAGCTATGGCTACACCTTC
NA	TRBV9	NA	TRBJ2-7	CASSAQEGAPYEQYF	TGTGCCAGCAGCGCCCAGGAGGGGGCCCCCTACGAGCAGTACTTC
few	TRBV6-1	NA	TRBJ1-6	CASSDSYQGVGLLHF	TGTGCCAGCAGTGATTCGTATCAAGGAGTCGGCCTCCTCCACTTT